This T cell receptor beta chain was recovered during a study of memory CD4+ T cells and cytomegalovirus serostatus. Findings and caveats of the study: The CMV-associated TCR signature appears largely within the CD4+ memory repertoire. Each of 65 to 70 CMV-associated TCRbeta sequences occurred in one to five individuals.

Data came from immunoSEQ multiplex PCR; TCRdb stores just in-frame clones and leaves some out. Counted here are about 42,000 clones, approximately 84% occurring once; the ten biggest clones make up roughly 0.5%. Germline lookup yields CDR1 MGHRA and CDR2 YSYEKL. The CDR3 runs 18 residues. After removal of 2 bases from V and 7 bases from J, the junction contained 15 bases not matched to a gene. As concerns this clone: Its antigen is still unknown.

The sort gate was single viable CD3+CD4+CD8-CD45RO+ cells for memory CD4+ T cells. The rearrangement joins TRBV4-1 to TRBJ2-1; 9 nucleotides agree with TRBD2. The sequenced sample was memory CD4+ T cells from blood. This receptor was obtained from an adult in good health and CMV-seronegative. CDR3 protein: CASSQLDGRGGKGNEQFF. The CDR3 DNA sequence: TGCGCCAGCAGCCAATTGGATGGGCGGGGGGGCAAAGGGAATGAGCAGTTCTTC.